This is a list of T cell receptor beta chains from one sample in a study of blood T cell repertoires in COVID-19. Assay: immunoSEQ multiplex PCR; the TCRdb copy retains only in-frame clones and omits some. The data show about 180,000 clones, with approximately 83% seen just once and around 3% held by the top ten. Sequencing was performed on peripheral blood. The receptor set was obtained from a man in his sixties with acute or convalescent COVID-19. Each CDR3 is given with its conserved first and last residue. Fields, in order: J gene, clone size, CDR3 length, D gene, V gene, CDR3 DNA, CDR3 protein. D genes are given only for firm matches. The size field is filled for only some rows; it gives once, few, many or a size class.

j_gene: TRBJ2-4; abundance: .; len: 13; d_gene: TRBD1; v_gene: TRBV2; CDR3nt: TGTGCCAGCAGACCAGGGGGCGACGGCCTTCAGTACTTC; CDR3aa: CASRPGGDGLQYF
j_gene: TRBJ2-1; abundance: .; len: 13; d_gene: .; v_gene: TRBV7-2; CDR3nt: TGTGCCAGCAGCCTAACCCGGTGGTCGGAGCAGTTCTTC; CDR3aa: CASSLTRWSEQFF
j_gene: TRBJ1-6; abundance: .; len: 16; d_gene: TRBD1; v_gene: TRBV28; CDR3nt: TGTGCCAGCAGTTTTCGCGCGACAGGGGGCAATTCACCCCTCCACTTT; CDR3aa: CASSFRATGGNSPLHF
j_gene: TRBJ1-2; abundance: few; len: 12; d_gene: TRBD1; v_gene: TRBV12-5; CDR3nt: TGTGCTAGCTCCGGGACAGGATATGGCTACACCTTC; CDR3aa: CASSGTGYGYTF
j_gene: TRBJ2-1; abundance: .; len: 18; d_gene: TRBD2; v_gene: TRBV27; CDR3nt: TGTGCCAGCAGTCCCGGGACTAGCGGGATTGTCGCCTATGGAGAGCAGTTCTTC; CDR3aa: CASSPGTSGIVAYGEQFF
j_gene: TRBJ2-7; abundance: .; len: 15; d_gene: TRBD2; v_gene: TRBV30; CDR3nt: TGTGCCTGGAGTGGGACTAGAGCGGGGACCTACGAGCAGTACTTC; CDR3aa: CAWSGTRAGTYEQYF
j_gene: TRBJ2-5; abundance: .; len: 16; d_gene: .; v_gene: TRBV28; CDR3nt: TGTGCCAGCACGATAGCTGGGGTAGCGTATCAAGAGACCCAGTACTTC; CDR3aa: CASTIAGVAYQETQYF
j_gene: TRBJ2-5; abundance: .; len: 16; d_gene: TRBD1; v_gene: TRBV19; CDR3nt: TGTGCCAGTAGTGGACAGGGGAGAGGGTACCAAGAGACCCAGTACTTC; CDR3aa: CASSGQGRGYQETQYF
j_gene: TRBJ1-4; abundance: once; len: 15; d_gene: TRBD1; v_gene: TRBV27; CDR3nt: TGTGCCAGCAGTACACAACAGGGGGCAAGTGAAAAACTGTTTTTT; CDR3aa: CASSTQQGASEKLFF
j_gene: TRBJ2-5; abundance: .; len: 17; d_gene: .; v_gene: TRBV5-1; CDR3nt: TGCGCCAGCAGCTGGGGGGAGCCCGGAGGGTCCAGAGAGACCCAGTACTTC; CDR3aa: CASSWGEPGGSRETQYF
j_gene: TRBJ1-1; abundance: .; len: 14; d_gene: .; v_gene: TRBV3-1/TRBV3-2; CDR3nt: TGTGCCAGCAGCCAAGGGGGGGGGAGCTCTGAAGCTTTCTTT; CDR3aa: CASSQGGGSSEAFF
j_gene: TRBJ2-1; abundance: few; len: 17; d_gene: TRBD2; v_gene: TRBV9; CDR3nt: TGTGCCAGCAGCGAGAGGGGACTAGCGGGGCTAGACAATGAGCAGTTCTTC; CDR3aa: CASSERGLAGLDNEQFF
j_gene: TRBJ2-7; abundance: .; len: 15; d_gene: TRBD1; v_gene: TRBV5-6; CDR3nt: TGTGCCAGCAGCTTGTGGGACAGGGTGCTGCACGAGCAGTACTTC; CDR3aa: CASSLWDRVLHEQYF
j_gene: TRBJ1-1; abundance: .; len: 14; d_gene: .; v_gene: TRBV28; CDR3nt: TGTGCCAGCAGCCCTAGGTCCACAAGCACTGAAGCTTTCTTT; CDR3aa: CASSPRSTSTEAFF
j_gene: TRBJ2-7; abundance: .; len: 13; d_gene: TRBD1; v_gene: TRBV5-6; CDR3nt: TGTGCCAGCAGCAGACAGGGGGTCGACGAGCAGTACTTC; CDR3aa: CASSRQGVDEQYF
j_gene: TRBJ2-7; abundance: .; len: 15; d_gene: .; v_gene: TRBV5-6; CDR3nt: TGTGCCAGCAGCTTTAAGGCGACGAGCGCCTACGAGCAGTACTTC; CDR3aa: CASSFKATSAYEQYF
j_gene: TRBJ2-2; abundance: once; len: 11; d_gene: .; v_gene: TRBV28; CDR3nt: TGTGCCAGCAGGAGCACCGGGGAGCTGTTTTTT; CDR3aa: CASRSTGELFF
j_gene: TRBJ1-1; abundance: .; len: 11; d_gene: .; v_gene: TRBV28; CDR3nt: TGTGCCAGCAGCCCTCGTGGAGGAGCTTTCTTT; CDR3aa: CASSPRGGAFF
j_gene: TRBJ2-1; abundance: .; len: 16; d_gene: TRBD1; v_gene: TRBV3-1/TRBV3-2; CDR3nt: TGTGCCAGCAGCCATCTCCCCGGGACAGGTTCTGATGAGCAGTTCTTC; CDR3aa: CASSHLPGTGSDEQFF
j_gene: TRBJ1-2; abundance: .; len: 14; d_gene: TRBD1; v_gene: TRBV6-6; CDR3nt: TGTGCCAGCAGCTGGGACAGGGGAAACATTGGCTACACCTTC; CDR3aa: CASSWDRGNIGYTF
j_gene: TRBJ2-5; abundance: .; len: 16; d_gene: TRBD2; v_gene: TRBV28; CDR3nt: TGTGCCAGCACTTCGGGACTAGGGACAACCGGGGAGACCCAGTACTTC; CDR3aa: CASTSGLGTTGETQYF
j_gene: TRBJ2-1; abundance: .; len: 18; d_gene: TRBD1; v_gene: TRBV23-1; CDR3nt: TGCGCCAGCAGTCCCGGGACAGGGCCTCCGGTTGGCTTAGTTGAGCAGTTCTTC; CDR3aa: CASSPGTGPPVGLVEQFF
j_gene: TRBJ2-5; abundance: .; len: 11; d_gene: .; v_gene: TRBV12-3/TRBV12-4; CDR3nt: TGTGCCAGCAGTTCAGGAGAGACCCAGTACTTC; CDR3aa: CASSSGETQYF
j_gene: TRBJ1-3; abundance: .; len: 15; d_gene: .; v_gene: TRBV7-9; CDR3nt: TGTGCCAGCAGTAATCCCCGGTCCTCTGGAAACACCATATATTTT; CDR3aa: CASSNPRSSGNTIYF
j_gene: TRBJ2-7; abundance: .; len: 15; d_gene: TRBD1; v_gene: TRBV29-1; CDR3nt: TGCAGCGTTGGGCATCCGGGACAGGGGTCCTACGAGCAGTACTTC; CDR3aa: CSVGHPGQGSYEQYF
j_gene: TRBJ2-1; abundance: .; len: 15; d_gene: TRBD2; v_gene: TRBV5-1; CDR3nt: TGCGCCAGCAGCTTAGCGGGAAGCTCCTACAATGAGCAGTTCTTC; CDR3aa: CASSLAGSSYNEQFF
j_gene: TRBJ2-3; abundance: .; len: 15; d_gene: .; v_gene: TRBV15; CDR3nt: TGTGCCACCAGCAGAGAGAACGACAGGTCGGATACGCAGTATTTT; CDR3aa: CATSRENDRSDTQYF
j_gene: TRBJ2-1; abundance: .; len: 12; d_gene: .; v_gene: TRBV9; CDR3nt: TGTGCCAGCAGCTCGGGAGTAGGTGAGCAGTTCTTC; CDR3aa: CASSSGVGEQFF
j_gene: TRBJ2-4; abundance: .; len: 16; d_gene: TRBD1; v_gene: TRBV4-1; CDR3nt: TGCGCCAGCAGCGAGACCCCGGGGACAGGAGAAAACATTCAGTACTTC; CDR3aa: CASSETPGTGENIQYF
j_gene: TRBJ1-5; abundance: .; len: 16; d_gene: TRBD1; v_gene: TRBV27; CDR3nt: TGTGCCAGCAGTTCACCGGGACAGGGTGTGAATCAGCCCCAGCATTTT; CDR3aa: CASSSPGQGVNQPQHF
j_gene: TRBJ2-2; abundance: .; len: 16; d_gene: TRBD2; v_gene: TRBV27; CDR3nt: TGTGCCAGCACCTCCTTAGCGGGAGGGGGCACCGGGGAGCTGTTTTTT; CDR3aa: CASTSLAGGGTGELFF
j_gene: TRBJ2-7; abundance: .; len: 17; d_gene: TRBD2; v_gene: TRBV6-2/TRBV6-3; CDR3nt: TGTGCCAGCAGCCGGGCCGTTCGGACTAGCGGGAGAATAGAGCAGTACTTC; CDR3aa: CASSRAVRTSGRIEQYF
j_gene: TRBJ2-2; abundance: .; len: 15; d_gene: TRBD2; v_gene: TRBV11-2; CDR3nt: TGTGCCAGCAGCTTGCCGGGAGGGGGGACCGGGGAGCTGTTTTTT; CDR3aa: CASSLPGGGTGELFF
j_gene: TRBJ1-4; abundance: .; len: 14; d_gene: TRBD1; v_gene: TRBV28; CDR3nt: TGTGCCAGCAAGGCGGGACAGGGGAAGGGGAAACTGTTTTTT; CDR3aa: CASKAGQGKGKLFF
j_gene: TRBJ1-6; abundance: .; len: 17; d_gene: .; v_gene: TRBV27; CDR3nt: TGTGCCAGCAGTTTAGGGACACCCAGCTCCTATAATTCACCCCTCCACTTT; CDR3aa: CASSLGTPSSYNSPLHF
j_gene: TRBJ1-1; abundance: .; len: 15; d_gene: TRBD1; v_gene: TRBV13; CDR3nt: TGTGCCAGCAGCCCATCCGACAGGGATGGGACTGAAGCTTTCTTT; CDR3aa: CASSPSDRDGTEAFF
j_gene: TRBJ2-5; abundance: .; len: 13; d_gene: .; v_gene: TRBV11-3; CDR3nt: TGTGCCAGCAGCAAGGGTCGTTACGGGGCCCAGTACTTC; CDR3aa: CASSKGRYGAQYF
j_gene: TRBJ1-5; abundance: .; len: 17; d_gene: .; v_gene: TRBV28; CDR3nt: TGTGCCAGCAGTCCAGCTGGGAGGGGAGATAGCAATCAGCCCCAGCATTTT; CDR3aa: CASSPAGRGDSNQPQHF
j_gene: TRBJ1-2; abundance: few; len: 15; d_gene: .; v_gene: TRBV6-2/TRBV6-3; CDR3nt: TGTGCCAGCAGTTACTCGGGCAGCTCTAACTATGGCTACACCTTC; CDR3aa: CASSYSGSSNYGYTF
j_gene: TRBJ2-2; abundance: few; len: 18; d_gene: TRBD2; v_gene: TRBV14; CDR3nt: TGTGCCAGCAGCCAAGGCATTCGACTAGCCCCGCTTCCTGGGGAGCTGTTTTTT; CDR3aa: CASSQGIRLAPLPGELFF
j_gene: TRBJ1-2; abundance: .; len: 17; d_gene: TRBD1; v_gene: TRBV10-3; CDR3nt: TGTGCCATCAGGGCCCGGGACAGGGACAGTTCCCCCTATGGCTACACCTTC; CDR3aa: CAIRARDRDSSPYGYTF
j_gene: TRBJ2-3; abundance: .; len: 13; d_gene: .; v_gene: TRBV5-4; CDR3nt: TGTGCCAGCAGTCCTACAGGGACAGATACGCAGTATTTT; CDR3aa: CASSPTGTDTQYF